The source of this TCR beta chain is a study of read filtering for tumor transcriptome and immune sequencing (dated by TCRdb to the early 2020s). Describing the broader study: The cohort was composed of 16 to 20 male and 14 female patients, with a mean age of about 68 years and an age range of roughly 40 to 85. Under revised international staging, eight or nine patients fell into R-ISS I, approximately 15 into R-ISS II and more than five into R-ISS III. After DNase treatment, whole-transcriptome libraries were prepared using the TruSeq RNA Access Library Prep Kit. Per sample, about 4.05 to 11 million TCR-region mapped reads were obtained with IR-seq, compared with only 85 to 1273 with RNA-seq. Using the same bone marrow samples, the study ran both targeted immune repertoire sequencing and bulk whole-transcriptome sequencing and then compared the TCR repertoires from each method. One of the main goals was to work out a read-filtering strategy for immune repertoire data, in particular whether clonotypes backed by only a single read should be removed.

Concerning this clonotype itself: This clone's antigen is unknown. A read error may be the cause here, since a much bigger clone is one base away.

The CDR3 starts with the cysteine, ends with the phenylalanine, and has 15 residues. Only the CDR3 region is kept as DNA, spanning 45 bases read in frame from base 1. For CDR1 and CDR2, the germline V gene (reference sequence) lists DFQATT and SNEGSKA. Each patient had bone marrow sampled at the time of active disease. Bone marrow mononuclear cells were isolated by Ficoll-Hypaque density gradient centrifugation. Myeloma plasma cells were removed and CD138-negative cells were obtained by negative selection following labeling with CD138 magnetic microbeads on a MACS separator. The purity of the isolated cells was checked by flow cytometry with CD138 antibodies on an Attune NxT. TRIzol reagent was used to extract total RNA, which was then quantified with a NanoDrop spectrophotometer. For each patient, paired RNA-seq and IR-seq were run on the CD138-negative bone marrow sample from that patient. TCR libraries were constructed from approximately 390 ng RNA using the Immunoverse kit, and molecular barcoded adaptors covering alpha/delta and beta/gamma chains were employed. TCR library preparation was performed with the same RNA that was used for transcriptome sequencing. An Illumina HiSeq 4000 with 2 x 150 cycles was used to sequence the TCR libraries. In the paper's pipeline: TCR reads were aligned to human V, D, J and C references and assembled into CDR3 clonotypes with MiXCR, including quality filtering and error correction. The tcR package in R was used for analysis of clonotype counts and gene usage diversity. For inspection of raw mapping reads, RNA-seq reads were mapped by STAR aligner version 2.5.3a onto GRCh37 of the human genome. To test how sequencing depth affects detected clonotypes, IR-seq fastq files were randomly downsampled with Seqtk 1.3. In-frame beta chains were kept once TCRdb had trimmed the public reads at Q25 with fastp and called clones with MiXCR. Every CDR3 protein is listed once, alongside the most common genes and DNA of its rows. The authors' filters were not applied to this entry. The sample yields 100,000 to 150,000 distinct CDR3 sequences; over 10% were counted once. The ten largest clonotypes hold around 8.2% of the sample.

Broader findings and caveats from the paper: Compared with RNA-seq, IR-seq captured clonotypes at much higher depth and more reliably, and a smaller IR-seq throughput was enough to identify most shared clonotypes. Single-read clonotypes made up roughly 82% of clonotypes but about 3.5% of total reads in IR-seq, and over 60% of clonotypes and roughly 48% of reads in RNA-seq. Rather than purified T cells, the sorted CD138-negative fraction was a mixed bone marrow immune population. When single-read clonotypes were removed, the proportions of shared clonotypes in IR-seq and RNA-seq correlated more strongly.

Recombination connected TRBV20-1 to TRBJ2-2, with 14 junctional bases fitting TRBD2. The sample consisted of a population of CD138-negative cells sorted from bone marrow. The intended sense of this specimen's cell subset or site label: bone marrow mononuclear cells depleted of CD138+ plasma/myeloma cells by negative magnetic selection. The sequence derives from a donor aged 40 or over with multiple myeloma. The CDR3 protein is CNAPTSGRAGGELFF. The DNA sequence is given as TGCAATGCTCCGACTAGCGGGAGGGCCGGCGGGGAGCTGTTTTTT.